These 30 T cell receptor beta chains share one sample of origin, sequenced in a study. Some clones are missing from TCRdb's copy, which holds only in-frame ones; the method was immunoSEQ multiplex PCR. The data show around 50,000 clones, with more than 85% seen just once and about 10% held by the top ten. Sample: PBMCs. These TCRs come from a man aged 40-55 years with rheumatoid arthritis.

The rearrangement joins TRBV4-1 to TRBJ2-3; D is perhaps TRBD1 or TRBD2 (5 bases each). V dropped 4 bases and J dropped 5 bases, with 16 bases sitting between them. The germline CDR1 and CDR2 sequences are MGHRA and YSYEKL. This CDR3 is built from 15 residues. CDR3 loop: CASSPRDRAGDTQYF. The DNA of the CDR3 is TGCGCCAGCAGCCCTAGGGACCGCGCTGGAGATACGCAGTATTTT.

The V and J genes are TRBV6-5 and TRBJ1-5, with D possibly TRBD1 on 6 matching bases. The CDR3 has 15 amino acids. The V end was cut by 6 bases, the J end by 2 bases, with 14 bases between. Germline V gene data show CDR1 as MNHEY and CDR2 as SVGAGI. Written as DNA, the CDR3 is TGTGCCAGCAGGCCTACAGGGTTGGGCAATCAGCCCCAGCATTTT. This translates into CASRPTGLGNQPQHF.

The chain carries TRBV6-5 and TRBJ1-1; TRBD1 matches at 9 bases. Per germline, CDR1 MNHEY and CDR2 SVGAGI. The trim removed 6 bases at V and 1 base at J, leaving 6 bases unmatched. The CDR3 totals 15 residues. The CDR3 here is CASRKATGGNTEAFF. DNA for the CDR3: TGTGCCAGCAGGAAAGCGACAGGGGGGAACACTGAAGCTTTCTTT.

The chain joins TRBV28 to TRBJ2-7; TRBD2 agrees at 8 bases. The germline V gene encodes CDR1 MDHEN and CDR2 SYDVKM. This CDR3 has 15 amino acids. V trimming: 5 bases; J trimming: 2 bases; junction bases outside the gene matches: 8. This chain's CDR3 is CASSLLGSGAYEQYF. CDR3 DNA sequence: TGTGCCAGCAGTCTACTGGGTAGCGGGGCCTACGAGCAGTACTTC.

The chain is built from TRBV7-6 and TRBJ2-5; possibly TRBD1 for D (5 bases). The CDR3 has 15 residues. Trimming stripped 4 bases from V and 5 bases from J, with 17 bases between. CDR1 is SGHVS, CDR2 FNYEAQ, per germline. CDR3 nucleotides: TGTGCCAGCAGCTCCCCAGGGATACAGTGGGAGACCCAGTACTTC. Its translation: CASSSPGIQWETQYF.

The J gene is TRBJ1-2, the V gene TRBV7-2; D gene unclear. The V gene lost 0 bases and the J gene lost 0 bases, with 11 bases spanning the gap. The CDR3 is made up of 16 amino acids. CDR1 is SGHTA, CDR2 FQGNSA, per germline. The CDR3 DNA reads TGTGCCAGCAGCTTAGCGCGATCAGCCTCTAACTATGGCTACACCTTC. Translated, it gives CASSLARSASNYGYTF.

The chain recombines TRBV28 with TRBJ2-1; 8 nucleotides align to TRBD1. The V segment lost 6 bases and the J segment 8 bases; nucleotides outside the gene matches: 15. Per the germline V gene, CDR1 is MDHEN and CDR2 is SYDVKM. The CDR3 contains 16 residues. CDR3 DNA: TGTGCCAGCAGCCTACATGGACAGGGAAAAGTCTATGAGCAGTTCTTC. Translation gives CASSLHGQGKVYEQFF.

V is TRBV24-1 and J is TRBJ1-5, with a tentative D call TRBD1 (5 bases). The CDR3 length is 15 residues. With 5 bases removed from V and 6 bases from J, the gap between germline ends came to 16 bases. Germline V gives CDR1 KGHDR, CDR2 SFDVKD. The CDR3 region has the DNA TGTGCCACCAGTGCCACGGGAGGGGCCCGTCAGCCCCAGCATTTT. Translated, it gives CATSATGGARQPQHF.

The chain joins TRBV6-2 or TRBV6-3 to TRBJ1-2; D call uncertain. V was pared by 2 bases and J by 4 bases, with 14 bases between. The CDR3 totals 15 residues. Germline CDR1 is MNHEY and CDR2 is SVGEGT. The DNA of the CDR3 is TGTGCCAGCAGTTACCCAGCGCAGCTCTCCTATGGCTACACCTTC. Its protein product is CASSYPAQLSYGYTF.

V and J are TRBV3-1 (or the pseudogene TRBV3-2) and TRBJ2-7; D may be TRBD1 or TRBD2 (6 bases each). The CDR3 is made up of 15 amino acids. Germline loops: CDR1 LGHDT, CDR2 YNNKEL (reference sequence). Trimming cost V 2 bases and J 0 bases, with 11 bases left between them. CDR3 nucleotide sequence: TGTGCCAGCAGCCAAAGTGGGGGGCTCTCCTACGAGCAGTACTTC. It codes for CASSQSGGLSYEQYF.

The chain combines TRBV30 with TRBJ2-5, with a possible D match to TRBD2 (5 bases). Germline assignment: CDR1 GTSNPN and CDR2 SVGIG (reference sequence). This CDR3 contains 15 residues. Trimming removed 4 bases from V and 1 base from J, with 16 bases in between. CDR3 bases: TGTGCCTGGAAGACTTTACTAGGGCTCCAAGAGACCCAGTACTTC. The encoded protein is CAWKTLLGLQETQYF.

The chain's CDR3 is CASSYAREGGRPNTGELFF. The CDR3, as DNA: TGTGCCAGCAGTTACGCCCGGGAGGGGGGGAGACCGAACACCGGGGAGCTGTTTTTT. This chain connects TRBV6-2 or TRBV6-3 to TRBJ2-2, with TRBD2 identical over 8 bases. CDR1 and CDR2 (germline): MNHEY, SVGEGT. V shed 2 bases, J shed 0 bases, and the junction held 11 bases outside the gene matches. CDR3 length: 19 amino acids.

CDR3 DNA: TGTGCCAGCGGCCGAGCCGGGTCCCGAGGCCCAGATACGCAGTATTTT. This translates into CASGRAGSRGPDTQYF. This chain uses TRBV7-8 with TRBJ2-3, with D unresolved. The germline V and J ends were trimmed by 8 bases and 4 bases, with 22 bases remaining between them. Per the germline V gene, CDR1 is SGHVS and CDR2 is FQNEAQ. The CDR3 has 16 amino acids.

This sequence joins TRBV7-2 and TRBJ1-3; D gene unclear. The CDR3 is 15 residues long. Trimming shortened V by 1 base and J by 0 bases, and 7 bases separated the two germline ends. Germline V gives CDR1 SGHTA, CDR2 FQGNSA. CDR3 nucleotides: TGTGCCAGCAGCTTAGTACGGTACTCTGGAAACACCATATATTTT. Residues: CASSLVRYSGNTIYF.

The V gene is TRBV28, the J gene TRBJ1-3; perhaps TRBD1 as D (5 bases). The germline V gene has CDR1 MDHEN and CDR2 SYDVKM. CDR3 size: 13 residues. V was trimmed by 6 bases and J by 6 bases, leaving 12 bases between them. The CDR3 DNA is TGTGCCAGCAGGCTTGGGGGATCAAACACCATATATTTT. Amino acid sequence: CASRLGGSNTIYF.

DNA for the CDR3: TGTGCCAGCAGCCAAGGTCACGGGTTAGGAGAGACCCAGTACTTC. It encodes CASSQGHGLGETQYF. The rearrangement links TRBV14 to TRBJ2-5; D is uncertain. The CDR3 extends over 15 amino acids. Germline assignment: CDR1 SGHDN and CDR2 FVKESK. V was pared by 1 base and J by 4 bases, with 13 bases between.

The J gene is TRBJ2-5, the V gene TRBV7-8; D unclear. The germline V gene encodes CDR1 SGHVS and CDR2 FQNEAQ. The CDR3 spans 17 residues. The V end was cut by 1 base, the J end by 2 bases, with 17 bases between. CDR3 protein: CASSLVSQHQGQETQYF. The DNA of the CDR3 is TGTGCCAGCAGCTTAGTATCACAGCATCAAGGTCAAGAGACCCAGTACTTC.

The table lists this clone with a count of one. The chain couples TRBV9 to TRBJ2-1; 11 bases are shared with TRBD2. The CDR3 runs to 15 residues. V shed 1 base and J 8 bases; nucleotides not matched to a gene: 5. Germline V gene lookup returns CDR1 SGDLS and CDR2 YYNGEE. As DNA, the CDR3 is TGTGCCAGCAGCGTATTAGCGGGGGGGCAAGATGAGCAGTTCTTC. The encoded protein is CASSVLAGGQDEQFF. The whole variable domain, filled in from reference TRBV9 and TRBJ2-1, reads DSGVTQTPKHLITATGQRVTLRCSPRSGDLSVYWYQQSLDQGLQFLIQYYNGEERAKGNILERFSAQQFPDLHSELNLSSLELGDSALYFCASSVLAGGQDEQFFGPGTRLTVL.

The V and J genes are TRBV5-1 and TRBJ2-1; unclear D gene. The CDR3 covers 13 residues. Germline V gives CDR1 SGHRS, CDR2 YFSETQ. Trimming stripped 0 bases from V and 5 bases from J, with 6 bases between. CDR3 in DNA: TGCGCCAGCAGCTTGGTTGTAAACAATGAGCAGTTCTTC. This codes for CASSLVVNNEQFF.

V is TRBV6-2 or TRBV6-3 and J is TRBJ2-7; D possibly corresponds to TRBD1 (6 bases). V was cut by 4 bases and J by 2 bases, with 12 bases left in between. Looked up from germline, CDR1 is MNHEY and CDR2 is SVGEGT. CDR3 length: 14 amino acids. CDR3 nucleotides: TGTGCCAGCAGTTTAACCGGGACAACCTACGAGCAGTACTTC. Its translation: CASSLTGTTYEQYF.

CDR3: CASSPRPAYSNQPQHF. The CDR3 coding sequence is TGTGCCAGCAGCCCTAGACCGGCTTATAGCAATCAGCCCCAGCATTTT. This chain uses TRBV21-1 with TRBJ1-5. TRBV21-1 constitutes a pseudogene. This CDR3 region has 16 residues.

The chain joins TRBV19 to TRBJ2-7; 7 bases map to TRBD2. The CDR3 length is 18 residues. Unmatched junction bases numbered 14, after V lost 2 bases and J lost 1 base. The germline gives CDR1 LNHDA, CDR2 SQIVND (reference sequence). In DNA form, the CDR3 reads TGTGCCAGTAGTATATTAGGCGGTCCAACGGGGGGTTCCTACGAGCAGTACTTC. Translation gives CASSILGGPTGGSYEQYF.

The V and J genes are TRBV5-4 and TRBJ2-3; D possibly corresponds to TRBD1 (6 bases). The CDR3 extends over 14 amino acids. Germline CDR1 SGHNT, CDR2 YYREEE (reference sequence). V was cut by 6 bases and J by 1 base, with 12 bases left in between. The CDR3 sequence: CASNRDTRTDTQYF. CDR3 DNA sequence: TGTGCCAGCAACCGGGACACCCGCACAGATACGCAGTATTTT. The full variable domain, completed using reference TRBV5-4 and TRBJ2-3, is ETGVTQSPTHLIKTRGQQVTLRCSSQSGHNTVSWYQQALGQGPQFIFQYYREEENGRGNFPPRFSGLQFPNYSSELNVNALELDDSALYLCASNRDTRTDTQYFGPGTRLTVL.

The CDR3 here is CSVSSSGNTIYF. CDR3 coding DNA: TGCAGCGTTTCGAGCTCTGGAAACACCATATATTTT. The V call is TRBV29-1, the J call TRBJ1-3; D is unclear. The length of the CDR3 is 12 residues. The V end lost 5 bases, the J end lost 0 bases, and 5 bases lay between the germline ends. Looked up from germline, CDR1 is SQVTM and CDR2 is ANQGSEA.

The chain links TRBV20-1 to TRBJ1-5, with D unclear. This CDR3 is 13 amino acids long. Trimming shortened V by 3 bases and J by 5 bases, and 11 bases separated the two germline ends. Germline V gene lookup returns CDR1 DFQATT and CDR2 SNEGSKA (reference sequence). The CDR3 nucleotides read TGCAGTGCTAGTAGAACTGTCGATCAGCCCCAGCATTTT. Residues: CSASRTVDQPQHF.

The chain has TRBV25-1 and TRBJ1-1, with D perhaps TRBD1 (5 bases). CDR1 is MGHDK, CDR2 SYGVNS, per germline. This CDR3 has 15 amino acids. V was trimmed by 6 bases and J by 1 base, leaving 15 bases between them. The CDR3 DNA follows: TGTGCCAGCAGACCCTCGGCGGGACGGAACACTGAAGCTTTCTTT. Protein sequence: CASRPSAGRNTEAFF. The whole variable domain, remainder taken from reference TRBV25-1 and TRBJ1-1, is EADIYQTPRYLVIGTGKKITLECSQTMGHDKMYWYQQDPGMELHLIHYSYGVNSTEKGDLSSESTVSRIRTEHFPLTLESARPSHTSQYLCASRPSAGRNTEAFFGQGTRLTVV.

The chain recombines TRBV28 with TRBJ2-1, with TRBD2 identical over 12 bases. Germline V gene sequence: CDR1 MDHEN, CDR2 SYDVKM. Trimming removed 6 bases from V and 7 bases from J; junction bases left unmatched: 7. The CDR3 is 15 amino acids. The CDR3 sequence: CASSPLAGGLNEQFF. The CDR3 DNA sequence: TGTGCCAGCAGCCCACTAGCGGGAGGCTTGAATGAGCAGTTCTTC.

The rearrangement joins TRBV5-8 to TRBJ1-1; D remains unclear. This CDR3 has 13 amino acids. Germline CDR1 reads SGHTS; CDR2 reads YDEGEE. Trimming cost V 6 bases and J 1 base, with 10 bases left between them. The CDR3 DNA sequence: TGTGCCAGCACTTTGTCGTGGAACACTGAAGCTTTCTTT. It yields the protein CASTLSWNTEAFF.

This chain links TRBV2 with TRBJ2-1; 10 bases line up with TRBD2. Unmatched junction bases numbered 13, after V lost 7 bases and J lost 10 bases. This CDR3 is 15 amino acids long. Germline V CDR1 and CDR2: SNHLY, FYNNEI. The CDR3 coding sequence is TGTGCCAGCACCAGGCTAGCGGGAGCCTCCGCCGAGCAGTTCTTC. This codes for CASTRLAGASAEQFF.

This rearrangement joins TRBV3-1 (or the pseudogene TRBV3-2) to TRBJ2-1, with D perhaps TRBD1 or TRBD2 (5 bases each). The germline CDR1 and CDR2 sequences are LGHDT and YNNKEL (reference sequence). The CDR3 runs 8 residues. Trimming took off 11 bases at V and 9 bases at J, with 5 bases between the two ends. The CDR3 region is CAGGEQFF. The CDR3 region has the DNA TGTGCCGGGGGTGAGCAGTTCTTC.